Ten or more counts support the clone carrying this T cell receptor beta chain. Its antigen remains unidentified. This sample is drawn from a study of T cells after yellow fever vaccination. As for the study in general: With SMART-Seq v4 Ultra Low Input, the fractions containing low cell numbers were prepared. Findings of the study overall: Subsequent to the booster, the majority of primary-vaccination clones reappeared (96% CD4, approximately 90% CD8).

TCRdb re-derived calls from the 5' RACE reads in MiXCR, one entry per CDR3 protein. The sample has some 320,000 distinct CDR3 sequences; approximately 4.5% are singletons. V trimming: 6 bases; J trimming: 0 bases; junction bases outside the gene matches: 9. This CDR3 has 16 amino acids. Germline CDR1 ENHRY, CDR2 SYGVKD. The sample here was PBMCs, taken 15 days after the yellow fever booster vaccination. The sequence was obtained from a man younger than 35 who received the YFV17D yellow fever vaccine. The chain has TRBV10-3 and TRBJ1-1, with 8 bases identical to TRBD1. The CDR3 is CAIRGQGDQVNTEAFF. DNA for the CDR3: TGTGCCATCAGAGGACAGGGCGACCAGGTGAACACTGAAGCTTTCTTT.